This T cell receptor beta chain was recovered during a study of cytomegalovirus exposure and HLA in healthy donors. Findings and caveats of the study: In vitro testing confirmed three CMV-associated chains as specific for CMV antigens.

As regards this clone: Antigen specificity is unknown.

Some clones are missing from TCRdb's copy, which holds only in-frame ones; the method was immunoSEQ multiplex PCR. The table has over 150,000 clones, around nine tenths seen once. Sample: PBMCs. This receptor was obtained from a woman aged 18-29 years in good health and CMV-seropositive.

The CDR3 loop is CASSLRGTFEAFF. The CDR3 DNA reads TGTGCCAGCAGCTTACGAGGAACCTTTGAAGCTTTCTTT. The chain couples TRBV7-9 to TRBJ1-1, with D unclear. CDR3 length: 13 amino acids. Looked up from germline, CDR1 is SEHNR and CDR2 is FQNEAQ (reference sequence). V lost 2 bases and J 7 bases, leaving 11 bases between the germline ends.